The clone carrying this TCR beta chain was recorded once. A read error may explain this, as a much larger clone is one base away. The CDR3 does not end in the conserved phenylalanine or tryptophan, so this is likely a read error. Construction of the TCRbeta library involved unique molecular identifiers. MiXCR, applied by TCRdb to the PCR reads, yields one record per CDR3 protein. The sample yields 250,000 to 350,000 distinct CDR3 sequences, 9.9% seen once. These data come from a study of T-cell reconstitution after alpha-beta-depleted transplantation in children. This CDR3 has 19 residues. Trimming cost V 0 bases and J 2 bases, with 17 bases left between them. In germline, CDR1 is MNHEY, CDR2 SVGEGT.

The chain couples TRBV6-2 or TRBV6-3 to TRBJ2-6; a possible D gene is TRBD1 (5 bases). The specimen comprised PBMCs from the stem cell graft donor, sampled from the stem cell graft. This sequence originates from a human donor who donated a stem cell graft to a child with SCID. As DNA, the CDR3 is TGTGCCAGCAGTTACTCAGGGGAATTTTGGTTAGCTGGGGCCAACGTCCTGACTTAC. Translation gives CASSYSGEFWLAGANVLTY.